Included here is one TCR beta chain sequence, with context. Produced via immunoSEQ multiplex PCR; TCRdb's table is partial and in-frame only. The sample lists about 160,000 clones, about 86% occurring once. The sample comes from a study of cytomegalovirus exposure and HLA in healthy donors. Trimming took 5 bases from V and 0 from J, leaving 11 bases between them. Germline V gives CDR1 SGHAT, CDR2 FQNNGV. The CDR3 covers 14 residues. The chain joins TRBV11-2 to TRBJ2-7; D ambiguous. The sample comprised PBMCs. The sequence came from a woman aged 25-40 years in good health and CMV-seronegative. The CDR3 spells CASSLGRLSYEQYF. The CDR3, as DNA: TGTGCCAGCAGCCTAGGAAGACTCTCCTACGAGCAGTACTTC.